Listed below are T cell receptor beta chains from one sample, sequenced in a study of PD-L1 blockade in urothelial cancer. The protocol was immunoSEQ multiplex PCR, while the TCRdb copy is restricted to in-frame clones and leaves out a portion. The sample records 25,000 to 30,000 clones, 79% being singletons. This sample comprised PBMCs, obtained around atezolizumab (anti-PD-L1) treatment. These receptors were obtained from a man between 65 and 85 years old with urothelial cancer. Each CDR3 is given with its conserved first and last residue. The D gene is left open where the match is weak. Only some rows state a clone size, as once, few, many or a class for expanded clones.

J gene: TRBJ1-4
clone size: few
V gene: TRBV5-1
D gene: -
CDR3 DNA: TGCGCCAGCAGCCGGGACTTTTCAACTAATGAAAAACTGTTTTTT
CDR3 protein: CASSRDFSTNEKLFF

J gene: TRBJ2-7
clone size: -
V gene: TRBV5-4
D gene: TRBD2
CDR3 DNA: TGTGCCAGCAGCCCCTCTAGCGGTTCTGCCTACGAGCAGTACTTC
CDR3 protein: CASSPSSGSAYEQYF

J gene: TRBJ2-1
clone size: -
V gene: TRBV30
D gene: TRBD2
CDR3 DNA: TGTGCCTGGAGAGAGTCCCTAGCGGACCTCTACAATGAGCAGTTCTTC
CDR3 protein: CAWRESLADLYNEQFF

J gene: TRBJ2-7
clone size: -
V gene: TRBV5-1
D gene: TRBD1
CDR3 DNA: TGCGCCAGCAGTTCCGGGACAGGCCGACTTAGCTCCTACGAGCAGTACTTC
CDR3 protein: CASSSGTGRLSSYEQYF

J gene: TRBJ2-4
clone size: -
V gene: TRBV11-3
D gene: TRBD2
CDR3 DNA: TGTGCCAGCAGCTTAGTGGGACTAGCGGGAGGAGTGAAAAACATTCAGTACTTC
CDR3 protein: CASSLVGLAGGVKNIQYF

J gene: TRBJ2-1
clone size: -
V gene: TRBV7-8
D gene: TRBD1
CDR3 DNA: TGTGCCAGCAGCATCGGGGGGACAGGGTTGCCGTTCTTC
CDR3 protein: CASSIGGTGLPFF

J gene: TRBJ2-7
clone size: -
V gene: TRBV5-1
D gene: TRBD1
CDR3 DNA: TGCGCCAGCAGCTCCCTTCCAGGGGGCCGATACGAGCAGTACTTC
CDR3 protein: CASSSLPGGRYEQYF

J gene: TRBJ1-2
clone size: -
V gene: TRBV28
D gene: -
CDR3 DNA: TGTGCCAGCAGTTCCTCGACAGGCGGCTACACCTTC
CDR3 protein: CASSSSTGGYTF

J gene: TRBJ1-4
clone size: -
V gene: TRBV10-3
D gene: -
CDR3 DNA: TGTGCCATCAGTGGATCAGGGGATGAAAAACTGTTTTTT
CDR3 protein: CAISGSGDEKLFF

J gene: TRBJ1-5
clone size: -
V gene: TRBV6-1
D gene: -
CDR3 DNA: TGTGCCAGCAGTGAAGCGCCACAGCCCAATCAGCCCCAGCATTTT
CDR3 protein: CASSEAPQPNQPQHF

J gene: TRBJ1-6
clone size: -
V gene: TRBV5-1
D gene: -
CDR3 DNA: TGCGCCAGCAGCTTAGAACAGGGTGATTCACCCCTCCACTTT
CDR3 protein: CASSLEQGDSPLHF

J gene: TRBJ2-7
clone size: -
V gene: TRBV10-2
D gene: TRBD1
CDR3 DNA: TGCGCCAGCAGTTTGACAGGGGTTGACGGTGAGCAGTACTTC
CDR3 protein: CASSLTGVDGEQYF

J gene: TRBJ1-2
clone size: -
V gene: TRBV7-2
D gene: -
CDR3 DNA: TGTGCCAGCAGCTCAAACTATGGCTACACCTTC
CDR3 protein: CASSSNYGYTF

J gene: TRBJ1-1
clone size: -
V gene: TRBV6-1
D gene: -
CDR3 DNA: TGTGCCAGCAGTGAAACACAGGCCAGTCAAGCTTTCTTT
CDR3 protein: CASSETQASQAFF

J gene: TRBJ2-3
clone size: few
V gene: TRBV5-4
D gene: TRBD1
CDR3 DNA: TGTGCCAGCAGCACGAGGACGGGACAGGGTACAGATACGCAGTATTTT
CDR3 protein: CASSTRTGQGTDTQYF

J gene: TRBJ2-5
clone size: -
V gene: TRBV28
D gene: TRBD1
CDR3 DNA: TGTGCCAGCCAACGGACAGGGCTAGAGACCCAGTACTTC
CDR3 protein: CASQRTGLETQYF

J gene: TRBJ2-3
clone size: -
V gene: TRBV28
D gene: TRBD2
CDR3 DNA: TGTGCCAGCAGTCCTCGCCGGACTAGCAGCACAGATACGCAGTATTTT
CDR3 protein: CASSPRRTSSTDTQYF

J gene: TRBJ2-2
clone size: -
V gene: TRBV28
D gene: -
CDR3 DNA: TGTGCCAGCAGTTTATCGATGGGCGGGCCCACCGGGGAGCTGTTTTTT
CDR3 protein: CASSLSMGGPTGELFF

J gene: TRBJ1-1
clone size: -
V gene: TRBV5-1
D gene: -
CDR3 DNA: TGCGCCAGCAGCTGGGACAACTCGAACACTGAAGCTTTCTTT
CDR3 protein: CASSWDNSNTEAFF

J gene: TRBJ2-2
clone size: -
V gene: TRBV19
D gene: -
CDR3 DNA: TGTGCCAGTAGTATATACCTGAGGGCCGGGGAGCTGTTTTTT
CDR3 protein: CASSIYLRAGELFF

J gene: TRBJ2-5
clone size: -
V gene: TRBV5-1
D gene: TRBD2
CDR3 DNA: TGCGCCAGCAGCGTCGCCGGGACTAGCAGAAAGACCCAGTACTTC
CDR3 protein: CASSVAGTSRKTQYF

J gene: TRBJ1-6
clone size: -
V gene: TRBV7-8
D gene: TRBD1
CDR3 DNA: TGTGCCAGCAGCGCCCCGGGACAGGGAATCAATTCACCCCTCCACTTT
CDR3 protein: CASSAPGQGINSPLHF

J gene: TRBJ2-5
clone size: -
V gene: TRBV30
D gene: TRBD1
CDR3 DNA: TGTGCCTGGAGTCGTCGGACAGGGTGGGAGGAGACCCAGTACTTC
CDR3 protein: CAWSRRTGWEETQYF

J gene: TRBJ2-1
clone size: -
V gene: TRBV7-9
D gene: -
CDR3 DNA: TGTGCCAGCAGCTTGGCAACTAGGATCCACAATGAGCAGTTCTTC
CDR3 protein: CASSLATRIHNEQFF

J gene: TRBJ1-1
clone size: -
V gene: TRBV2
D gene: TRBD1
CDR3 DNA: TGTGCCAGCAGCCTCAGACAGGGCCCGGGTGAAGCTTTCTTT
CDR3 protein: CASSLRQGPGEAFF

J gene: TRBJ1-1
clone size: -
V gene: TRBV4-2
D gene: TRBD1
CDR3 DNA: TGTGCCAGCAGCCAAGATTTACGGACAGGGGCTGAAGCTTTCTTT
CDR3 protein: CASSQDLRTGAEAFF

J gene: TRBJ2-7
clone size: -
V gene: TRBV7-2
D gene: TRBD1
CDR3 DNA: TGTGCCAGCAGCTACAGGACAGGCTACGAGCAGTACTTC
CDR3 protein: CASSYRTGYEQYF

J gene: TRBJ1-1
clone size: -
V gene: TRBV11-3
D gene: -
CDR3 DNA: TGTGCCAGCAGCCCCCGGACAGAACGGACTGAAGCTTTCTTT
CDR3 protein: CASSPRTERTEAFF

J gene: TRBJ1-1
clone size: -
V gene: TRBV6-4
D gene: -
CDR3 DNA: TGTGCCAGCAGTAAAGGAACGGGGAACACTGAAGCTTTCTTT
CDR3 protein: CASSKGTGNTEAFF

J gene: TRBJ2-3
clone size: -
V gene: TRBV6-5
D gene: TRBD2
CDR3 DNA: TGTGCCTGCCGGGGGGGGGCACTAGATACGCAGTATTTT
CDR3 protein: CACRGGALDTQYF

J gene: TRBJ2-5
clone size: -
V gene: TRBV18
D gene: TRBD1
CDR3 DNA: TGTGCCAGCTCACGGACAGGGTACCAAGAGACCCAGTACTTC
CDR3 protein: CASSRTGYQETQYF

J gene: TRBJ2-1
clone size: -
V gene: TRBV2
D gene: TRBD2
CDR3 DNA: TGTGCCAGCAGTTCCCAACTAGCGGGGGCAAACAATGAGCAGTTCTTC
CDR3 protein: CASSSQLAGANNEQFF

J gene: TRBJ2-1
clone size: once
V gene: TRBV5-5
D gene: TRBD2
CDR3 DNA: TGTGCCAGCAGTGGGACTAGGTCTTTTAGCTCCTACAATGAGCAGTTCTTC
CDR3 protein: CASSGTRSFSSYNEQFF

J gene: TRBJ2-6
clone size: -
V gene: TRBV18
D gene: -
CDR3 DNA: TGTGCCAGCTCACCAACGTCAGGGTCTGGGGCCAACGTCCTGACTTTC
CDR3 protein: CASSPTSGSGANVLTF

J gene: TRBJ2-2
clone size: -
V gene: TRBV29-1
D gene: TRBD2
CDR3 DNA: TGCAGCGTTAGCGGGGGCGGGAAACGGGAGCTGTTTTTT
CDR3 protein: CSVSGGGKRELFF

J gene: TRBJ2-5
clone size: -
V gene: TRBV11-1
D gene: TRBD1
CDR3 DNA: TGTGCCAGCAGCTTAGAGGGACAGGGGCCCCAAGAGACCCAGTACTTC
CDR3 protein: CASSLEGQGPQETQYF

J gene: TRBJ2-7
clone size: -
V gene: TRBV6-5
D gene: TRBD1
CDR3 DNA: TGTGCCAGCAGAAGGGACAGGGTGAATTTAGAGCAGTACTTC
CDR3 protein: CASRRDRVNLEQYF

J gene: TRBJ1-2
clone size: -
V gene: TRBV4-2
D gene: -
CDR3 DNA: TGTGCCAGCAGCCAAGTATCAGAAAGTGGCTACACCTTC
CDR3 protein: CASSQVSESGYTF

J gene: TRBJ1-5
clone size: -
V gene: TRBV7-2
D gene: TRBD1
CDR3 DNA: TGTGCCAGCAGTCTGGACAGGGGGAATCAGCCCCAGCATTTT
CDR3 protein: CASSLDRGNQPQHF

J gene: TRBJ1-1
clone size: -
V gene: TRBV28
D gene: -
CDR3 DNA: TGTGCCAGCAGGCCCGCTGGAGGCACTGAAGCTTTCTTT
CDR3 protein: CASRPAGGTEAFF

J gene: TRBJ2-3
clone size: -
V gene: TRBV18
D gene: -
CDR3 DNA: TGTGCCAGCTCACCGGGAGCGGTCGGCACAGATACGCAGTATTTT
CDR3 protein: CASSPGAVGTDTQYF

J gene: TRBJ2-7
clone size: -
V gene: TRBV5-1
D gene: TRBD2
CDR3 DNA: TGCGCCAGCAGCATTAGCGGGGGCCTTTACGAGCAGTACTTC
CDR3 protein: CASSISGGLYEQYF

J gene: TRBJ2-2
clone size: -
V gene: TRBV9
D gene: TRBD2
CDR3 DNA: TGTGCCAGCAGCGGAGGGCGGGGGGGTCCCGGGGAGCTGTTTTTT
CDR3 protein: CASSGGRGGPGELFF